This TCR beta chain is drawn from a study of patients and donors after allogeneic stem cell transplantation. J gave up 0 bases and V 4 bases, and 8 bases lay outside the gene matches. Per germline, CDR1 SGHDN and CDR2 FVKESK. This CDR3 comprises 17 residues. TCRdb recomputed calls from the RT-PCR reads with MiXCR, one row per CDR3 protein. The sample includes under 170,000 distinct CDR3 sequences, about two fifths of them seen just once. The chain uses TRBV14 and TRBJ2-7; 11 nucleotides align to TRBD2. The clonotype comes from a human donor who was either an allogeneic HSCT recipient or a stem cell or donor lymphocyte infusion donor (not recorded which). It is not recorded whose cells these are; they may come from a transplant donor. The sample consisted of blood, either unsorted or a sorted T cell fraction (not recorded which). The CDR3, as DNA: TGTGCCAGCAGCCTTCCCCTAGCGGGGGGTTACTCCTACGAGCAGTACGTC. Amino acids: CASSLPLAGGYSYEQYV.